This T cell receptor beta chain is from a study of identical twins. Study-level results: Out-of-frame beta chain sequences displayed weaker excess sharing between twins.

One entry per CDR3 protein results from TCRdb running MiXCR on the 5' RACE reads. The data contain hundreds of thousands of distinct CDR3 sequences, roughly an eighth of them singletons. V was shortened by 1 base and J by 2 bases, with 9 bases between the two germline ends. CDR1 SGHDN and CDR2 FVKESK come from the germline V gene. The CDR3 is 14 residues long. Remarks on this clonotype: Its antigen is undetermined.

The same sample was also studied in work on yellow fever vaccine responses in identical twins.

The chain links TRBV14 to TRBJ2-7; D not certain. Sequencing was done on a sample of PBMCs. The TCR comes from a woman between 18 and 29 years old in good health. The CDR3 DNA sequence: TGTGCCAGCAGCCAAGGTCACCCCCCCTACGAGCAGTACTTC. This encodes CASSQGHPPYEQYF.